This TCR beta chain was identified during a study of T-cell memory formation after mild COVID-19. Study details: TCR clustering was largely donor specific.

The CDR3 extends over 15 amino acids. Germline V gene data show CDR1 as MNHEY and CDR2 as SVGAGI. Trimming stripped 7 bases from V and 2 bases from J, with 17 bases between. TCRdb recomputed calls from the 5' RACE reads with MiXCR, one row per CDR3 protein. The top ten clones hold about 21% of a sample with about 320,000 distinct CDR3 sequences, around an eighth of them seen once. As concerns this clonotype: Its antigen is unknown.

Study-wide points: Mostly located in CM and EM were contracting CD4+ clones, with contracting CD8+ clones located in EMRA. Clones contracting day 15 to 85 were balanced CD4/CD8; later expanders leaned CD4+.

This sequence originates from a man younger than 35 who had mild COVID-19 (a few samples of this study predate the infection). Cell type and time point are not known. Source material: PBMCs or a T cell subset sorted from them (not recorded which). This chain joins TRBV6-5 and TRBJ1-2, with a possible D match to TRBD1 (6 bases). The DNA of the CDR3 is TGTGCCAGCACCCCGGTGGGGGCCTTAAACTATGGCTACACCTTC. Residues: CASTPVGALNYGYTF.